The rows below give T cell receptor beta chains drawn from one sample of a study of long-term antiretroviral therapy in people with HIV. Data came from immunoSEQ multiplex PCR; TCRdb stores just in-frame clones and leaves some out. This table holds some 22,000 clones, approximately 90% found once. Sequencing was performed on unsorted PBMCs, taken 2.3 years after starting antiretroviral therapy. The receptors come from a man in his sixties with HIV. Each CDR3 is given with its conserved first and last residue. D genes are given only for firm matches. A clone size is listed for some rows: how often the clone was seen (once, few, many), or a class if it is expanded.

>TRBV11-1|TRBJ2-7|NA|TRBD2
CASSSSGLADTSVRGYF
TGTGCCAGCAGCTCATCGGGACTAGCGGACACCTCCGTGCGGGGGTACTTC
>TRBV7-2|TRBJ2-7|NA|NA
CASSPLGDEQYF
TGTGCCAGCAGCCCTCTCGGGGACGAGCAGTACTTC
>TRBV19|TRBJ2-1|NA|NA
CASSKDPLYNEQFF
TGTGCCAGTAGTAAGGACCCCTTATACAATGAGCAGTTCTTC
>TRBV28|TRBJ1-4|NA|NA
CASSSRPIEKLFF
TGTGCCAGCAGTTCTCGGCCTATTGAAAAACTGTTTTTT
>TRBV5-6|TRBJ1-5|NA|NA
CASSLWGDQPQHF
TGTGCCAGCAGCTTGTGGGGTGATCAGCCCCAGCATTTT
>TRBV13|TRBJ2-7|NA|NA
CASSTEPGTYEQYF
TGTGCCAGCAGCACCGAACCGGGGACCTACGAGCAGTACTTC
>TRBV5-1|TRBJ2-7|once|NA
CASSPDNHSYEQYF
TGCGCCAGCAGCCCGGACAATCACTCCTACGAGCAGTACTTC
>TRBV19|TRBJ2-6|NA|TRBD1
CASSQLGQGAIRGANVLTF
TGTGCCAGTAGTCAACTTGGACAGGGGGCAATTCGAGGGGCCAACGTCCTGACTTTC
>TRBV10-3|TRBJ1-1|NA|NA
CATRRREGRDHTEAFF
TGTGCCACCCGTAGACGGGAGGGGCGCGATCACACTGAAGCTTTCTTT
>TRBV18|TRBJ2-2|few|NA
CASSPSIAATGELFF
TGTGCCAGCTCACCATCAATAGCAGCGACCGGGGAGCTGTTTTTT
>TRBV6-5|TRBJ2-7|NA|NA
CASSYGSQFEQYF
TGTGCCAGCAGTTACGGGTCCCAATTCGAGCAGTACTTC
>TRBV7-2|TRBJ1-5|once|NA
CASSLDSSNQPQHF
TGTGCCAGCAGCCTGGACAGTTCCAATCAGCCCCAGCATTTT
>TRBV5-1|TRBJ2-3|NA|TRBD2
CASTLAAGGDTQYF
TGCGCCAGCACCCTCGCTGCGGGGGGCGATACGCAGTATTTT
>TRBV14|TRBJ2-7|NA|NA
CASSQGWTYEQYF
TGTGCCAGCAGCCAGGGATGGACCTACGAGCAGTACTTC
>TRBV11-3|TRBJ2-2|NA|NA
CASSWVNTGELFF
TGTGCCAGCAGCTGGGTGAACACCGGGGAGCTGTTTTTT
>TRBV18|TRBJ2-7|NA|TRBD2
CASSPRSSGGAHEQYF
TGTGCCAGCTCACCACGATCTAGCGGGGGGGCCCACGAGCAGTACTTC
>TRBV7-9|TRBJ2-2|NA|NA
CAIGVGELFF
TGTGCCATAGGGGTCGGGGAGCTGTTTTTT
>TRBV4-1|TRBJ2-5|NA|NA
CASSPTVKETQYF
TGCGCCAGCAGCCCTACGGTGAAAGAGACCCAGTACTTC
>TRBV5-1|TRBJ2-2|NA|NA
CASSLGVTANTGELFF
TGCGCCAGCAGCTTGGGGGTGACAGCGAACACCGGGGAGCTGTTTTTT
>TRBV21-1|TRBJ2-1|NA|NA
CASSKDGGNNEQFF
TGTGCCAGCAGCAAAGACGGGGGTAACAATGAGCAGTTCTTC
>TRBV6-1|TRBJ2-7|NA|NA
CATIPLGLENYEQYF
TGTGCCACCATCCCACTGGGACTGGAAAACTACGAGCAGTACTTC
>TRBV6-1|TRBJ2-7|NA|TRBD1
CASRTGGDYEQYF
TGTGCCAGCAGGACAGGGGGAGACTACGAGCAGTACTTC
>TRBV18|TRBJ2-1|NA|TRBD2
CASSPGGTSGGALQFF
TGTGCCAGCTCACCCGGCGGGACTAGCGGGGGGGCGTTGCAGTTCTTC
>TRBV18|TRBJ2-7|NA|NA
CASSPPGRGQAYEQYF
TGTGCCAGCTCACCACCCGGGAGAGGGCAGGCCTACGAGCAGTACTTC
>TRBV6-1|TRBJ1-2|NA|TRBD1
CASRVDRGRNYGYTF
TGTGCCAGCAGAGTCGACAGGGGACGCAACTATGGCTACACCTTC
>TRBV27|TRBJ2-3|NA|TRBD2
CASSLSPSGDTDTQYF
TGTGCCAGCAGTTTATCTCCTAGCGGAGACACAGATACGCAGTATTTT
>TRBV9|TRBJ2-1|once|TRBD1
CASSLGQGSYNEQFF
TGTGCCAGCAGCCTCGGACAGGGCTCCTACAATGAGCAGTTCTTC
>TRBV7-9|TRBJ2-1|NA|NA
CASSPRPRNRDFDNEQFF
TGTGCCAGCAGCCCCCGCCCCCGAAACAGGGATTTTGACAATGAGCAGTTCTTC
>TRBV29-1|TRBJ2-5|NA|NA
CSVVTGGETQYF
TGCAGCGTTGTGACAGGAGGAGAGACCCAGTACTTC
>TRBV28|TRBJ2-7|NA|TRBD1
CASRPQGSGAYEQYF
TGTGCCAGCAGGCCACAGGGGAGTGGGGCCTACGAGCAGTACTTC
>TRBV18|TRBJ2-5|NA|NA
CASSLEETQYF
TGTGCCAGCTCACTAGAAGAGACCCAGTACTTC
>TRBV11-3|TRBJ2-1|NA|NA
CASSLAQGRNEQFF
TGTGCCAGCAGCTTAGCCCAGGGGAGGAATGAGCAGTTCTTC
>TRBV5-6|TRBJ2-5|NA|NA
CASSLRNQETQYF
TGTGCCAGCAGCCTCAGAAACCAAGAGACCCAGTACTTC
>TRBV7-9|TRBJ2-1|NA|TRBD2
CASSPLAGGFYNEQFF
TGTGCCAGCAGCCCACTAGCGGGAGGGTTCTACAATGAGCAGTTCTTC
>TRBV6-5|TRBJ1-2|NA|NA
CASSYSTRPYGYTF
TGTGCCAGCAGTTACTCGACGCGCCCGTATGGCTACACCTTC
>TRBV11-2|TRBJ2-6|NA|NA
CASSPRRGGYGANVLTF
TGTGCCAGCAGCCCACGGCGAGGGGGGTACGGGGCCAACGTCCTGACTTTC
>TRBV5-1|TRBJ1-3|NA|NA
CASSPASSGNTIYF
TGCGCCAGCAGCCCGGCAAGCTCTGGAAACACCATATATTTT
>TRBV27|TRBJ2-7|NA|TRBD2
CASSLSLAGIYEQYF
TGTGCCAGCAGTTTGTCACTAGCGGGGATTTACGAGCAGTACTTC
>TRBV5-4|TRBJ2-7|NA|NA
CASSLDPSYEQYF
TGTGCCAGCAGCTTGGACCCTTCCTACGAGCAGTACTTC
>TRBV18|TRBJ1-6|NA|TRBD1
CASSPRDRGYNSPLHF
TGTGCCAGCTCACCCAGGGACAGGGGGTATAATTCACCCCTCCACTTT